These 8 T cell receptor beta chains came from one sample sequenced in a study of blood T cell repertoires in COVID-19 (TCRdb year 2020). Preparation of the library involved the immunoSEQ multiplex PCR assay. The table was pulled from immuneACCESS by TCRdb, which kept in-frame rearrangements only. Such tables lose some clones; where checked, under half of the loss comes from unresolved V genes, and the rest has no known cause. For this sample there are 130,000 to 150,000 clones; around three quarters appear just once. The ten most abundant clones make up around 4% of the sample. Sequenced input: peripheral blood. The receptors stem from a man aged 55 to 70 with acute or convalescent COVID-19.

V is TRBV19 and J is TRBJ1-5; 7 bases map to TRBD1. Germline trimming cut 5 bases from V and 6 bases from J; bases unmatched to any gene: 7. This CDR3 contains 14 residues. Germline-derived CDR1 and CDR2 are LNHDA and SQIVND (reference sequence). In nucleotides, the CDR3 is TGTGCCAGTAGTGTCCCGGGACAGTTTCAGCCCCAGCATTTT. Its translation: CASSVPGQFQPQHF.

This rearrangement joins TRBV5-5 to TRBJ2-7; the D gene is possibly TRBD2 (6 bases). Trimming pared 5 bases from V and 3 bases from J, leaving 18 bases between. This CDR3 spans 15 amino acids. Germline CDR1 reads SGHKS; CDR2 reads YYEKEE (reference sequence). CDR3 coding DNA: TGTGCCAGCAGGGCCGGGACTTCGATCTACTACGAGCAGTACTTC. This translates into CASRAGTSIYYEQYF.

The rearrangement uses TRBV28 and TRBJ1-4, with 7 bases lining up with TRBD1. The V segment lost 5 bases and the J segment 6 bases; nucleotides outside the gene matches: 6. The CDR3 length is 14 residues. CDR1 and CDR2 (germline): MDHEN, SYDVKM. The CDR3 nucleotides are TGTGCCAGCAGTCGGGACAGCCAGTATGAAAAACTGTTTTTT. Translating gives CASSRDSQYEKLFF.

This clone was seen only a few times. The rearrangement uses TRBV11-2 and TRBJ2-1; D is unclear. The V and J ends lost 0 bases and 9 bases respectively, with 9 bases between them. The length of the CDR3 is 13 residues. In germline, CDR1 is SGHAT, CDR2 FQNNGV. The CDR3 here is CASSLDRRSEQFF. CDR3 sequence (DNA): TGTGCCAGCAGCTTAGATCGGCGGAGTGAGCAGTTCTTC.

This chain uses TRBV5-4 with TRBJ2-1; D call uncertain. V lost 3 bases, J lost 7 bases, and 14 bases lay in between. In germline, CDR1 is SGHNT, CDR2 YYREEE (reference sequence). The CDR3 has 14 amino acids. CDR3 sequence (DNA): TGTGCCAGCAGCTCCCGCGGTAGGCTAAATGAGCAGTTCTTC. Translation gives CASSSRGRLNEQFF.

The chain links TRBV4-1 to TRBJ2-1; 16 bases are a match to TRBD2. CDR3 length: 20 amino acids. Looked up from germline, CDR1 is MGHRA and CDR2 is YSYEKL. V shed 1 base, J shed 4 bases, and the junction held 10 bases outside the gene matches. CDR3 region: CASSQGRGLAGGPGYNEQFF. The CDR3 DNA follows: TGCGCCAGCAGCCAAGGGAGGGGACTAGCGGGAGGGCCCGGATACAATGAGCAGTTCTTC.

The sample holds many counts of this clone. The CDR3 nucleotides are TGTGCCAGCAGCTTAGAAGGGGCTGGTTCTCCCCTCCACTTT. Protein sequence: CASSLEGAGSPLHF. The chain links TRBV7-9 to TRBJ1-6; TRBD1 is a possible D gene (5 bases). This CDR3 has 14 amino acids. Germline V lookup: CDR1 SEHNR, CDR2 FQNEAQ (reference sequence). Trimming shortened V by 1 base and J by 13 bases, and 14 bases separated the two germline ends.

The chain couples TRBV11-3 to TRBJ2-3; D may be TRBD2 (6 bases). Germline values: CDR1 SGHNT, CDR2 YENEEA. The V end was cut by 1 base, the J end by 3 bases, with 17 bases between. The length of the CDR3 is 17 residues. The CDR3 loop is CASSLGLGGVGTDTQYF. The CDR3 DNA reads TGTGCCAGCAGCTTAGGACTCGGGGGAGTGGGGACAGATACGCAGTATTTT.